Shown below are 29 T cell receptor beta chains from a single sample sequenced in a study of T-cell memory formation after mild COVID-19. One entry per CDR3 protein results from TCRdb running MiXCR on the 5' RACE reads. This sample yields hundreds of thousands of distinct CDR3 sequences, of which just over 20% are seen a single time; around 13% belongs to the top ten. Sequenced input: PBMCs or a T cell subset sorted from them (not recorded which). These receptors were taken from an adult woman who had mild COVID-19 (a few samples of this study predate the infection). Cell type and time point are not known.

The chain couples TRBV20-1 to TRBJ2-1, with TRBD2 identical over 13 bases. Germline CDR1 reads DFQATT; CDR2 reads SNEGSKA (reference sequence). V gave up 6 bases and J gave up 2 bases; unmatched junction bases: 10. The CDR3 is 17 residues long. The CDR3 coding sequence is TGCAGTGCCAACCATTTCGGGACTAGCGGGACCTACAATGAGCAGTTCTTC. It specifies CSANHFGTSGTYNEQFF.

A few counts support this clonotype. This chain connects TRBV11-3 to TRBJ2-1; maybe TRBD2 (5 bases). Germline V gene sequence: CDR1 SGHNT, CDR2 YENEEA. The V gene lost 3 bases and the J gene lost 3 bases, with 9 bases spanning the gap. The CDR3 is 14 residues long. CDR3 loop: CASSFEGYYNEQFF. CDR3 in DNA: TGTGCCAGCAGCTTCGAGGGTTACTACAATGAGCAGTTCTTC.

The CDR3 region is CASSYAGTGVRNEQFF. In DNA form, the CDR3 reads TGCGCCAGCAGCTATGCCGGGACAGGGGTCAGGAATGAGCAGTTCTTC. The rearrangement links TRBV5-1 to TRBJ2-1; 10 bases fit TRBD1. The CDR3 consists of 16 residues. Germline V gives CDR1 SGHRS, CDR2 YFSETQ. The V and J ends lost 3 bases and 7 bases, in that order; junction bases with no gene match: 10.

The sample holds a few counts of this clonotype. The J gene is TRBJ1-1, the V gene TRBV5-6; tentative D call: TRBD1 (5 bases). Trimming left V 3 bases short and J 4 bases short, with 13 bases between. Germline lookup yields CDR1 SGHDT and CDR2 YYEEEE. This CDR3 region has 14 residues. The CDR3 region has the DNA TGTGCCAGCAGCTCACGAGGTAGGGGCACTGAAGCTTTCTTT. Protein product: CASSSRGRGTEAFF.

There are a few counts of this clonotype. The chain recombines TRBV4-3 with TRBJ2-2; no clear D gene. From germline, CDR1 is LGHNA and CDR2 YSLEER. This CDR3 spans 16 amino acids. V lost 1 base and J lost 2, with 11 bases in between. CDR3 nucleotide sequence: TGCGCCAGCAGCCAAGCCCCTCTCGGAAACACCGGGGAGCTGTTTTTT. It yields the protein CASSQAPLGNTGELFF.

This rearrangement joins TRBV21-1 to TRBJ1-5. TRBV21-1 is a documented pseudogene. The CDR3 covers 14 residues. The CDR3 DNA sequence: TGTGCCAGCAGCAAAGATCCAGACAATCAGCCCCAGCATTTT. This translates into CASSKDPDNQPQHF.

This clonotype was seen more than once but under ten times. V is TRBV7-2 and J is TRBJ2-7; 8 bases align to TRBD1. The CDR3 loop spans 17 amino acids. V shed 2 bases, J shed 6 bases, and the junction held 15 bases outside the gene matches. Germline CDR1 and CDR2: SGHTA and FQGNSA. CDR3 nucleotides: TGTGCCAGCAGCTTAAGTGTAGGTCAGGGGGCTTTCGGCGAGCAGTACTTC. The encoded protein is CASSLSVGQGAFGEQYF.

This chain uses TRBV7-3 with TRBJ2-7, with a possible D match to TRBD2 (5 bases). CDR3 length equals 15 residues. Trimming pared 0 bases from V and 2 bases from J, leaving 11 bases between. Germline-derived CDR1 and CDR2 are SGHTA and FQGTGA. CDR3 in DNA: TGTGCCAGCAGCTTAACTGGTCGGGGTACCTACGAGCAGTACTTC. Encoded protein: CASSLTGRGTYEQYF.

This clonotype has more than one count but fewer than ten. CDR3 loop: CASSYQRGLGELFF. CDR3 sequence (DNA): TGTGCCAGCAGTTACCAGAGGGGGCTGGGGGAGCTGTTTTTT. This chain uses TRBV6-5 with TRBJ2-2; the match to TRBD1 covers 7 bases. The CDR3 covers 14 residues. J lost 8 bases, V lost 2 bases, and 5 bases had no gene match. Germline CDR1 and CDR2: MNHEY and SVGAGI.

J is TRBJ2-3 and V is TRBV10-3; maybe TRBD2 (5 bases). Germline V CDR1 and CDR2: ENHRY, SYGVKD. V was shortened by 3 bases and J by 1 base, with 11 bases between the two germline ends. CDR3 length equals 15 residues. The CDR3 region has the DNA TGTGCCATCAGTGACATAGGGAGAGGCACAGATACGCAGTATTTT. This gives the protein CAISDIGRGTDTQYF.

This clonotype was recorded many times. CDR3 DNA sequence: TGCGCCAGCAGCTTGGGCGTCGGCGGGGGGGCCGGAGAGACCCAGTACTTC. As protein: CASSLGVGGGAGETQYF. V gene TRBV5-1 combines with J gene TRBJ2-5; 9 bases are shared with TRBD2. The CDR3 runs 17 residues. CDR1 SGHRS and CDR2 YFSETQ come from the germline V gene. The V gene end was trimmed by 0 bases and the J gene end by 4 bases; junction bases not matched to a gene: 10. Based on the CDR3 plus reference TRBV5-1 and TRBJ2-5, the full variable domain is KAGVTQTPRYLIKTRGQQVTLSCSPISGHRSVSWYQQTPGQGLQFLFEYFSETQRNKGNFPGRFSGRQFSNSRSEMNVSTLELGDSALYLCASSLGVGGGAGETQYFGPGTRLLVL.

This clonotype was detected only a few times. The chain uses TRBV11-3 and TRBJ2-7, with D perhaps being TRBD1 or TRBD2 (5 bases each). This CDR3 is built from 17 residues. The V end lost 5 bases, the J end lost 3 bases, and 23 bases lay between the germline ends. Germline V gives CDR1 SGHNT, CDR2 YENEEA. CDR3 DNA sequence: TGTGCCAGCAGCCCCTTATTGGGACGAGTGGCTTACTACGAGCAGTACTTC. As protein: CASSPLLGRVAYYEQYF.

CDR3 nucleotides: TGTGCCACCAGCCGGTGGGGGACAGGCTCCACAGATACGCAGTATTTT. Its translation: CATSRWGTGSTDTQYF. This chain connects TRBV24-1 to TRBJ2-3, with 8 bases identical to TRBD1. Per the germline V gene, CDR1 is KGHDR and CDR2 is SFDVKD. This CDR3 comprises 16 residues. Unmatched junction bases numbered 10, after V lost 7 bases and J lost 2 bases.

This clonotype was counted a few times. This chain joins TRBV7-9 and TRBJ2-3; TRBD2 aligns across 9 bases. Looked up from germline, CDR1 is SEHNR and CDR2 is FQNEAQ (reference sequence). The ends lost 0 bases at V and 4 bases at J; junction bases unmatched: 8. The CDR3 totals 17 residues. As DNA, the CDR3 is TGTGCCAGCAGCTTAGCGGTGGTAGCGGGAGCATCAGATACGCAGTATTTT. Its translation is CASSLAVVAGASDTQYF.

This clonotype was seen a few times. The chain links TRBV5-5 to TRBJ1-4; unclear D gene. Germline assignment: CDR1 SGHKS and CDR2 YYEKEE (reference sequence). V was trimmed by 0 bases and J by 0 bases, leaving 6 bases between them. CDR3 length equals 15 residues. The CDR3 sequence: CASSLVSTTNEKLFF. The CDR3 nucleotides are TGTGCCAGCAGCTTGGTTTCAACAACTAATGAAAAACTGTTTTTT.

This chain joins TRBV24-1 and TRBJ2-6; 7 bases map to TRBD1. Trimming took 4 bases from V and 2 from J; bases not matched to a gene: 13. Germline CDR1 is KGHDR and CDR2 is SFDVKD. The CDR3 contains 19 residues. CDR3 sequence reads: CATSDPGQDLFAGANVLTF. CDR3 DNA sequence: TGTGCCACCAGTGACCCTGGACAGGACCTCTTCGCTGGGGCCAACGTCCTGACTTTC.

This clonotype was seen a few times. The chain employs TRBV7-8 and TRBJ2-1; TRBD2 matches at 7 bases. The ends lost 4 bases at V and 4 bases at J; junction bases unmatched: 7. The germline V gene encodes CDR1 SGHVS and CDR2 FQNEAQ. This CDR3 has 15 residues. Here the CDR3 DNA reads TGTGCCAGCAGCTCTCTAGCGGACCATTACAATGAGCAGTTCTTC. It codes for CASSSLADHYNEQFF.

This clonotype has only a few counts. The chain carries TRBV2 and TRBJ2-7; D not certain. Trimming took off 6 bases at V and 6 bases at J, with 12 bases between the two ends. The germline CDR1 and CDR2 sequences are SNHLY and FYNNEI. The CDR3 is 12 residues long. CDR3: CASRERGFEQYF. CDR3 nucleotides: TGTGCCAGCAGAGAACGCGGTTTCGAGCAGTACTTC.

Only a few counts were recorded for this clonotype. The chain carries TRBV20-1 and TRBJ2-1; TRBD1 is a possible D gene (6 bases). V was clipped by 3 bases and J by 6 bases, with 15 bases between them. The CDR3 sequence is 14 residues long. Germline V gene sequence: CDR1 DFQATT, CDR2 SNEGSKA (reference sequence). The CDR3 protein is CSASDRTHGNEQFF. The CDR3, as DNA: TGCAGTGCTAGCGACAGGACCCACGGCAATGAGCAGTTCTTC.

This clonotype was seen a few times. The junction departs from germline at one end; a sequencing error may be responsible. This chain connects TRBV2 to TRBJ1-1; D not certain. The germline gives CDR1 SNHLY, CDR2 FYNNEI. The CDR3 is 14 residues long. This CDR3 reads CASSEDGWNAEAFF. CDR3 in DNA: TGTGCCAGCAGTGAGGACGGGTGGAACGCTGAAGCTTTCTTT.

This clonotype was observed a few times. The chain employs TRBV6-5 and TRBJ2-1, with 9 bases lining up with TRBD2. Germline CDR1 and CDR2: MNHEY and SVGAGI. The CDR3 has 15 residues. The ends lost 0 bases at V and 15 bases at J; junction bases unmatched: 12. CDR3 sequence (DNA): TGTGCCAGCAGTTACTCTGGCGGGGGGGCCGACCGCGCGTTCTTC. As protein: CASSYSGGGADRAFF.

The rearrangement joins TRBV4-3 to TRBJ2-5, with 11 bases lining up with TRBD1. CDR1 is LGHNA and CDR2 is YSLEER in the germline V gene. V lost 3 bases and J lost 1; bases outside the gene matches: 1. CDR3 length: 15 residues. The CDR3 sequence is CASSHGTGGQETQYF. CDR3 DNA: TGCGCCAGCAGCCACGGGACAGGGGGCCAAGAGACCCAGTACTTC.

Only a few counts were recorded for this clonotype. V gene TRBV5-1 combines with J gene TRBJ1-1; 8 bases fit TRBD1. The germline gives CDR1 SGHRS, CDR2 YFSETQ. The V and J ends lost 4 bases and 5 bases, in that order; junction bases with no gene match: 7. The CDR3 contains 14 residues. The CDR3 reads CASSGGTGMTEAFF. The CDR3 DNA follows: TGCGCCAGCAGCGGCGGGACAGGTATGACTGAAGCTTTCTTT.

This clonotype has only a few counts. V and J are TRBV7-9 and TRBJ2-2; D is ambiguous. CDR1 and CDR2 from the germline V gene are SEHNR and FQNEAQ (reference sequence). CDR3 length: 16 amino acids. V was shortened by 5 bases and J by 0 bases, with 13 bases between the two germline ends. The CDR3 spells CASSHALVSNTGELFF. The CDR3 coding sequence is TGTGCCAGCAGCCACGCGCTGGTCTCGAACACCGGGGAGCTGTTTTTT.

The V call is TRBV2, the J call TRBJ1-2; 8 nucleotides align to TRBD1. Trimming cost V 4 bases and J 4 bases; bases outside gene matches: 5. The CDR3 has 14 amino acids. Germline assignment: CDR1 SNHLY and CDR2 FYNNEI. This CDR3 is CASSVDRDRYGYTF. In DNA, the CDR3 is TGTGCCAGCAGTGTGGACAGGGACCGCTATGGCTACACCTTC.

The rearrangement joins TRBV27 to TRBJ2-7; 7 bases are a match to TRBD2. The germline V gene has CDR1 MNHEY and CDR2 SMNVEV (reference sequence). The ends lost 6 bases at V and 7 bases at J; junction bases unmatched: 6. This CDR3 contains 12 residues. CDR3 sequence (DNA): TGTGCCAGCAGCTCGGTGGGGGGGGAGCAGTACTTC. Its translation: CASSSVGGEQYF.

This clonotype was counted a few times. The rearrangement links TRBV12-3 or TRBV12-4 to TRBJ2-5; D is unresolved. CDR3 length equals 14 residues. V gave up 6 bases and J gave up 6 bases, with 17 bases separating them. The CDR3: CASSEDPTRKTQYF. For the CDR3, the DNA is TGTGCCAGCAGCGAAGATCCCACCCGAAAGACCCAGTACTTC.

This clonotype was counted a few times. This chain links TRBV7-6 with TRBJ2-1; maybe TRBD1 (5 bases). V lost 0 bases, J lost 6 bases, and 9 bases lay in between. CDR3 length equals 14 residues. Germline V gene lookup returns CDR1 SGHVS and CDR2 FNYEAQ. The CDR3 sequence is CASSLAQGPNEQFF. The DNA for the CDR3 is TGTGCCAGCAGCTTAGCTCAGGGTCCCAATGAGCAGTTCTTC.

This clonotype has more than one count but fewer than ten. The chain uses TRBV20-1 and TRBJ2-1; 9 positions match TRBD1. Germline values: CDR1 DFQATT, CDR2 SNEGSKA (reference sequence). CDR3 length: 16 amino acids. After removal of 6 bases from V and 0 bases from J, the junction contained 9 bases not matched to a gene. The CDR3 region has the DNA TGCAGTGCGAGAAAAACAGGGGGCCGCTCCTACAATGAGCAGTTCTTC. Residues: CSARKTGGRSYNEQFF.